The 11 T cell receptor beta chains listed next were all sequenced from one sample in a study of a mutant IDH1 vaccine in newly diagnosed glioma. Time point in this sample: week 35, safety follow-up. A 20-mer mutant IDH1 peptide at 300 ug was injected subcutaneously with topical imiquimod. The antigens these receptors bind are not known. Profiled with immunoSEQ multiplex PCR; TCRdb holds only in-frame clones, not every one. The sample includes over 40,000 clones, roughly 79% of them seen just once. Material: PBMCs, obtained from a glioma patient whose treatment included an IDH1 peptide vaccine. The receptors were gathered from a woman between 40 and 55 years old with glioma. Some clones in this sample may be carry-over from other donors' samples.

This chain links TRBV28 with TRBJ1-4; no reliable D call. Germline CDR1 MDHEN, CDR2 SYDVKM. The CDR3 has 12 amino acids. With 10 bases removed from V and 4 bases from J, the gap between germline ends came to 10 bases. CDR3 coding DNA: TGTGCCACCCAAGGGATTAATGAAAAACTGTTTTTT. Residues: CATQGINEKLFF.

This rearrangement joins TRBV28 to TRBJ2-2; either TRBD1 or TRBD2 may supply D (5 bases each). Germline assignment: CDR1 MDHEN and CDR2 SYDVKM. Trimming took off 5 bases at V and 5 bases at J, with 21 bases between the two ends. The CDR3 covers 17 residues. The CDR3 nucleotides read TGTGCCAGCAGTCCCCACCAGGGAGCCTGGGGGACCGGGGAGCTGTTTTTT. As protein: CASSPHQGAWGTGELFF.

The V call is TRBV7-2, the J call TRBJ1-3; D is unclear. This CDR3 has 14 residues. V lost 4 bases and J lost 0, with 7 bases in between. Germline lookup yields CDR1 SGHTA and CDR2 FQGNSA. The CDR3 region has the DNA TGTGCCAGCAGCTCCGAGATCTCTGGAAACACCATATATTTT. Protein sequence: CASSSEISGNTIYF. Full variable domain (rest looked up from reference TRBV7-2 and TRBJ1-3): GAGVSQSPSNKVTEKGKDVELRCDPISGHTALYWYRQSLGQGLEFLIYFQGNSAPDKSGLPSDRFSAERTGGSVSTLTIQRTQQEDSAVYLCASSSEISGNTIYFGEGSWLTVV.

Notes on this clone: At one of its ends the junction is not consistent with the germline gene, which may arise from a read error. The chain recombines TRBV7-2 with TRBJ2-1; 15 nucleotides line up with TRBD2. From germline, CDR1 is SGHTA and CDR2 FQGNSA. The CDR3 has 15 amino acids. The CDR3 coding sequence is TGTGCCAGCAGTTTAGCGGGACTAGCGGGAGGCGAGCAGTTCTTC. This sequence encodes CASSLAGLAGGEQFF.

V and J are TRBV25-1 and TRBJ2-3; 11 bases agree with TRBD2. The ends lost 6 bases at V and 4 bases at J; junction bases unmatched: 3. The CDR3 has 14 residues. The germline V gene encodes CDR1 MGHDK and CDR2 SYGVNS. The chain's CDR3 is CASSGTSGPDTQYF. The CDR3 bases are TGTGCCAGCAGCGGGACTAGCGGACCAGATACGCAGTATTTT.

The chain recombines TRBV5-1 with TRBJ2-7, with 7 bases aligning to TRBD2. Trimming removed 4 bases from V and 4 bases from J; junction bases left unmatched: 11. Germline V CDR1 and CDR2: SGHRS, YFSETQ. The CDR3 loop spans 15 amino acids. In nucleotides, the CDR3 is TGCGCCAGCAGCCCCGTGGGGGGGTCCGTTTACGAGCAGTACTTC. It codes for CASSPVGGSVYEQYF.

The CDR3 reads CASSYPILGGYEQYF. The CDR3 bases are TGTGCCAGCAGTTACCCGATACTGGGGGGCTACGAGCAGTACTTC. The gene calls are TRBV6-5 and TRBJ2-7; tentatively, D is TRBD2 (6 bases). Germline V gives CDR1 MNHEY, CDR2 SVGAGI. This CDR3 has 15 amino acids. V gave up 2 bases and J gave up 3 bases, with 14 bases separating them.

CDR3 loop: CASTPGSTYNEQFF. CDR3 sequence (DNA): TGTGCCAGCACCCCGGGGTCGACCTACAATGAGCAGTTCTTC. The chain links TRBV5-4 to TRBJ2-1; a weak D match, TRBD2 (5 bases). This CDR3 is 14 amino acids long. Trimming shortened V by 6 bases and J by 2 bases, and 12 bases separated the two germline ends. The germline gives CDR1 SGHNT, CDR2 YYREEE (reference sequence).

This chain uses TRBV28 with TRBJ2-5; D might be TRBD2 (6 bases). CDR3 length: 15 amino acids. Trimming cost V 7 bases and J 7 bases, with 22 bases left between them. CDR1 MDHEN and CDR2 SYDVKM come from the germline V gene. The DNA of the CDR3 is TGTGCCAGCAAACCGCTCGGTGGAGTGGGAGGGACCCAGTACTTC. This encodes CASKPLGGVGGTQYF.

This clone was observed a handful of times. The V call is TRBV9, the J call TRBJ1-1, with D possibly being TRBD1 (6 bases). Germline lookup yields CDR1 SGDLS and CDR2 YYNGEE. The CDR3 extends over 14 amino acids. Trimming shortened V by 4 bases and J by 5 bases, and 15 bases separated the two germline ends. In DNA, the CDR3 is TGTGCCAGCAGCTCACAGGGCGGATTGACTGAAGCTTTCTTT. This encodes CASSSQGGLTEAFF.

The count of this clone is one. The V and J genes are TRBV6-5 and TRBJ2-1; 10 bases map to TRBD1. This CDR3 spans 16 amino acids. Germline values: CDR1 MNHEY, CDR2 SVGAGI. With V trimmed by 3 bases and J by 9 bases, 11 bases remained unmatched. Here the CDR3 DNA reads TGTGCCAGCAGTTATCCTGCCGGGACAGGGGTGGGTGAGCAGTTCTTC. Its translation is CASSYPAGTGVGEQFF.